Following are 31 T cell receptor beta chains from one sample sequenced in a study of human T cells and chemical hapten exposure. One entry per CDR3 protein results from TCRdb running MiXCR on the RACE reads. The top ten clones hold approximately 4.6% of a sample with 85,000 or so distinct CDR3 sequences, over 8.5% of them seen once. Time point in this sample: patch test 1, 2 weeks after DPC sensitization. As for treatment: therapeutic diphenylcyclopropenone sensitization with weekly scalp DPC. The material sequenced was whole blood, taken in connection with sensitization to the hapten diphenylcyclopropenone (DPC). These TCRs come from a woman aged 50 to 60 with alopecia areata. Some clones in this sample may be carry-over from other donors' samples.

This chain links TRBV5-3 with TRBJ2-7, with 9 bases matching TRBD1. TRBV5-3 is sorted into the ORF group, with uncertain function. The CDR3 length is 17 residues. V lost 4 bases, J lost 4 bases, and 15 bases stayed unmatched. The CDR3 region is CARSPTGTGTEMYEQYF. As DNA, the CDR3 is TGTGCCAGAAGCCCTACCGGGACAGGGACAGAGATGTACGAGCAGTACTTC.

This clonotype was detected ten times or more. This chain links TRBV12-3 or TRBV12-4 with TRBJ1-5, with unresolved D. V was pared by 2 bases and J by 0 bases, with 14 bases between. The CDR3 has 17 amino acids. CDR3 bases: TGTGCCAGCAGTTTAACGGCAGGAGATTATAGCAATCAGCCCCAGCATTTT. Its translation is CASSLTAGDYSNQPQHF.

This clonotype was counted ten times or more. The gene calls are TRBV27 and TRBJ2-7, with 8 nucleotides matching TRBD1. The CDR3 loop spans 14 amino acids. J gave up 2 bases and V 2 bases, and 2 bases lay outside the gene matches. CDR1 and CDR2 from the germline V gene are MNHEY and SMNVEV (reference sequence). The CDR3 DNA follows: TGTGCCAGCAGTTTAGACAGGGGACCCTACGAGCAGTACTTC. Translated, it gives CASSLDRGPYEQYF.

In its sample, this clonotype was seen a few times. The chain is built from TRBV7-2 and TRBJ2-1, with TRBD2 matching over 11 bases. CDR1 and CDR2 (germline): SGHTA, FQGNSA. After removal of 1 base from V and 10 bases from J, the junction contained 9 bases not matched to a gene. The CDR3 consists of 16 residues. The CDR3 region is CASSLGTSGQGVEQFF. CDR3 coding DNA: TGTGCCAGCAGCTTAGGGACTAGCGGGCAGGGGGTCGAGCAGTTCTTC.

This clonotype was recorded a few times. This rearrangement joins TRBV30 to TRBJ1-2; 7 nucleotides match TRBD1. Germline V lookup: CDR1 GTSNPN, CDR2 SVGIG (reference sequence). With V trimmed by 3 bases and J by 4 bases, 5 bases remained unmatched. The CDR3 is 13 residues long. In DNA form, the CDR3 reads TGTGCCTGGAGCCGGGACAGTTTCTATGGCTACACCTTC. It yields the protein CAWSRDSFYGYTF.

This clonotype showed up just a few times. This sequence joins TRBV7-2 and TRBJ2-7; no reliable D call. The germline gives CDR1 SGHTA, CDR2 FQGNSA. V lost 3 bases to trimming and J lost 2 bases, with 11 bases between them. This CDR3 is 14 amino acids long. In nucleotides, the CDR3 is TGTGCCAGCAGCTTCGTGGGTCCCCCCTACGAGCAGTACTTC. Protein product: CASSFVGPPYEQYF. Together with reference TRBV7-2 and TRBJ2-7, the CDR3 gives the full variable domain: GAGVSQSPSNKVTEKGKDVELRCDPISGHTALYWYRQSLGQGLEFLIYFQGNSAPDKSGLPSDRFSAERTGGSVSTLTIQRTQQEDSAVYLCASSFVGPPYEQYFGPGTRLTVT.

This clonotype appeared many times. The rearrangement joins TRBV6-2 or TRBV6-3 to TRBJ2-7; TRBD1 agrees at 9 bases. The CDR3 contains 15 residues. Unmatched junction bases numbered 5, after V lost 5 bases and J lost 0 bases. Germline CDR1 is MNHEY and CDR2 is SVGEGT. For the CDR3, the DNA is TGTGCCAGCAGTCCCGGGACAGGGAGCTCCTACGAGCAGTACTTC. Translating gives CASSPGTGSSYEQYF.

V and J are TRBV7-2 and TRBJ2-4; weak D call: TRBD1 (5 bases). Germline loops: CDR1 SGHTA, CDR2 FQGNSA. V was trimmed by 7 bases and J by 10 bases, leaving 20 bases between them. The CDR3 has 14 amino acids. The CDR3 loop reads CASTNVVTPGIQYF. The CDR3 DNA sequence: TGTGCCAGCACCAACGTCGTAACACCAGGGATTCAGTACTTC.

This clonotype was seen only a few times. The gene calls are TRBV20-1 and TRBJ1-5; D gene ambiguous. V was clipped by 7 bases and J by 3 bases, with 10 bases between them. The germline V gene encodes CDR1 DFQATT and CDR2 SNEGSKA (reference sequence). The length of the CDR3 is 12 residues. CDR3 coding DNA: TGCAGTGGTGCGAGATCCAATCAGCCCCAGCATTTT. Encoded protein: CSGARSNQPQHF.

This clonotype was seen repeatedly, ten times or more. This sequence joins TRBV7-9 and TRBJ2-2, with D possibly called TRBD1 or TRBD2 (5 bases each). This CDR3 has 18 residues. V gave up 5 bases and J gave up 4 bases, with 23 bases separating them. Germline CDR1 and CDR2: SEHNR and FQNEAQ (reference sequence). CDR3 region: CASSRLRASGTGTGELFF. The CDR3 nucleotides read TGTGCCAGCAGCCGCCTTCGGGCTTCGGGGACGGGCACCGGGGAGCTGTTTTTT.

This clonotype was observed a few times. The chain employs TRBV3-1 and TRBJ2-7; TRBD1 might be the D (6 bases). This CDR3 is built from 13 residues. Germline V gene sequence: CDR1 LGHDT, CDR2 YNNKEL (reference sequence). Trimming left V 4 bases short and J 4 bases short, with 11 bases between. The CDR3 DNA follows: TGTGCCAGCAGCCGAGGGACAAATTACGAGCAGTACTTC. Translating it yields CASSRGTNYEQYF.

The CDR3 loop is CASSSRVAPYNHNEQFF. The CDR3 DNA follows: TGTGCCAGCAGCTCCCGGGTAGCACCCTATAATCACAATGAGCAGTTCTTC. This sequence joins TRBV6-2 or TRBV6-3 and TRBJ2-1, with D hard to call. The CDR3 runs to 17 residues. Germline V CDR1 and CDR2: MNHEY, SVGEGT. V was pared by 6 bases and J by 5 bases, with 23 bases between.

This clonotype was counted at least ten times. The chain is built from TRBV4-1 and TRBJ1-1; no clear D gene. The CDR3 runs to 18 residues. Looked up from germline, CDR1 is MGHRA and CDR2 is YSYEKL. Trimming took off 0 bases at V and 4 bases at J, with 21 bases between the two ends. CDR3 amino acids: CASSQDPRRPRAVTEAFF. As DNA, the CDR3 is TGCGCCAGCAGCCAAGATCCGAGGAGACCTCGGGCGGTCACTGAAGCTTTCTTT.

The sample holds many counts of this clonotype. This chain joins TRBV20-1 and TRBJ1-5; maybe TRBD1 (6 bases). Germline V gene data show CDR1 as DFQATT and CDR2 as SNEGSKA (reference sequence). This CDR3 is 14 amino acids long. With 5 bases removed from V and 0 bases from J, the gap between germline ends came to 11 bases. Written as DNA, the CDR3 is TGCAGTGCTCCGGACAGAGTTAGCAATCAGCCCCAGCATTTT. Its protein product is CSAPDRVSNQPQHF.

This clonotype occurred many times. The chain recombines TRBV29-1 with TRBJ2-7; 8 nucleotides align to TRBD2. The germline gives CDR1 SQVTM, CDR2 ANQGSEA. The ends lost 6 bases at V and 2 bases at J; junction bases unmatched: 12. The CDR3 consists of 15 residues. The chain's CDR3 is CSVRGGSGDAYEQYF. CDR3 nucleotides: TGCAGCGTGAGAGGTGGTAGCGGGGACGCCTACGAGCAGTACTTC.

The CDR3 reads CASSLARDIYGYTF. CDR3 in DNA: TGCGCCAGCAGCTTGGCACGGGACATTTATGGCTACACCTTC. V usage is TRBV5-1 and J usage is TRBJ1-2; maybe TRBD1 (6 bases). CDR3 length equals 14 residues. V lost 0 bases and J lost 5, with 11 bases in between. Germline V gene lookup returns CDR1 SGHRS and CDR2 YFSETQ.

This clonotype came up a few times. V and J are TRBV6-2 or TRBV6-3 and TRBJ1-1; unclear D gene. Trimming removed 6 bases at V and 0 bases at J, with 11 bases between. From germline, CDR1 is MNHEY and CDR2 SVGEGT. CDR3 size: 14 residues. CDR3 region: CASSWALLNTEAFF. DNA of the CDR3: TGTGCCAGCAGCTGGGCCCTTCTGAACACTGAAGCTTTCTTT.

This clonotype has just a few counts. CDR3 residues: CASSENTNTEAFF. CDR3 in DNA: TGCGCCAGCAGTGAGAACACGAACACTGAAGCTTTCTTT. V gene TRBV10-2 combines with J gene TRBJ1-1, with D unresolved. The CDR3 covers 13 residues. Deletions cut 2 bases from V and 1 base from J, with 5 bases between. CDR1 WSHSY and CDR2 SAAADI come from the germline V gene.

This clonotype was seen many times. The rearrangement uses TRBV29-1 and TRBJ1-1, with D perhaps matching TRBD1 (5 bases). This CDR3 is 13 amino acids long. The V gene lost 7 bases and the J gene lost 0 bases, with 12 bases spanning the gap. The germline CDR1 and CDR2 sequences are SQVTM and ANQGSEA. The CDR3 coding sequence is TGCAGCGCCGGGGGGAGAATGAACACTGAAGCTTTCTTT. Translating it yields CSAGGRMNTEAFF. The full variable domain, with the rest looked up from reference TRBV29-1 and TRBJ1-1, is SAVISQKPSRDICQRGTSLTIQCQVDSQVTMMFWYRQQPGQSLTLIATANQGSEATYESGFVIDKFPISRPNLTFSTLTVSNMSPEDSSIYLCSAGGRMNTEAFFGQGTRLTVV.

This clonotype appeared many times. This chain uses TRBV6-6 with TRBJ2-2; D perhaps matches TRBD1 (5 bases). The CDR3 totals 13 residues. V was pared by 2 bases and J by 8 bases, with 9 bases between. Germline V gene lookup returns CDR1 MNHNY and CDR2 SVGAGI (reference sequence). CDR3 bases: TGTGCCAGCAGTTACCAGGGTCTGGGGGAGCTGTTTTTT. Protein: CASSYQGLGELFF.

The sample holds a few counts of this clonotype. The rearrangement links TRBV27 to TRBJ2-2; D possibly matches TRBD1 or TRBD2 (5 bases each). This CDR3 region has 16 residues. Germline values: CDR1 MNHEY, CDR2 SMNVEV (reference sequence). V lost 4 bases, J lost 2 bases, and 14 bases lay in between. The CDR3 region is CASSSGRTINTGELFF. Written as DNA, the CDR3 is TGTGCCAGCAGTTCGGGACGGACGATAAACACCGGGGAGCTGTTTTTT.

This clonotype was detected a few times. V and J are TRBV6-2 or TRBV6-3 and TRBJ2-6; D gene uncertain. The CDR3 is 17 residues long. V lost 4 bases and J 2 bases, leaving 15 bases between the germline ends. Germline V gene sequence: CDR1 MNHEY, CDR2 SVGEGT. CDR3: CASSFPVGLAGANVLTF. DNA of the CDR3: TGTGCCAGCAGTTTCCCGGTTGGTCTCGCTGGGGCCAACGTCCTGACTTTC.

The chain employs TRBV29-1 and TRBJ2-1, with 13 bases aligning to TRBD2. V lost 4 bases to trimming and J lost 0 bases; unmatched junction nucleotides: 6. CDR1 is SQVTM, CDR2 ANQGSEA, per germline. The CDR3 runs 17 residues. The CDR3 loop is CSVGGTSGANSYNEQFF. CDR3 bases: TGCAGCGTTGGAGGGACTAGCGGGGCGAACTCCTACAATGAGCAGTTCTTC.

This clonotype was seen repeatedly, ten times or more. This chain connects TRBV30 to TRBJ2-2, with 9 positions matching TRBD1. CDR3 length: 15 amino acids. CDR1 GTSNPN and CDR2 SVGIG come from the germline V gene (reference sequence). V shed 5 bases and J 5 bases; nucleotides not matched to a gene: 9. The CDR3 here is CAWARGQGMTGELFF. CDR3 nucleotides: TGTGCCTGGGCGCGAGGACAGGGGATGACCGGGGAGCTGTTTTTT.

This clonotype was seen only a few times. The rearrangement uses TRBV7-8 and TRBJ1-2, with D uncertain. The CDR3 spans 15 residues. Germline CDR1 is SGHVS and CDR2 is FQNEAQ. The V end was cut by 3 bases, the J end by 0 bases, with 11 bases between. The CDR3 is CASSFITITNYGYTF. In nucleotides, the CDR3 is TGTGCCAGCAGCTTTATAACCATCACTAACTATGGCTACACCTTC. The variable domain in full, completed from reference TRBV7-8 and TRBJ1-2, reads GAGVSQSPRYKVAKRGQDVALRCDPISGHVSLFWYQQALGQGPEFLTYFQNEAQLDKSGLPSDRFFAERPEGSVSTLKIQRTQQEDSAVYLCASSFITITNYGYTFGSGTRLTVV.

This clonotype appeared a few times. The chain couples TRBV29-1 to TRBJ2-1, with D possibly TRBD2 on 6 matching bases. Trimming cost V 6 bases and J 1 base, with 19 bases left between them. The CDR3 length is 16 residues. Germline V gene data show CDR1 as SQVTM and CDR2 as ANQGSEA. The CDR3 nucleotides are TGCAGCGTCGTTTTTAACGGCGGGAAGTCCTACAATGAGCAGTTCTTC. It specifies CSVVFNGGKSYNEQFF.

The CDR3 is CASRPSGSFSGNTIYF. The CDR3 nucleotides are TGTGCCAGCAGGCCCAGTGGGAGCTTTTCTGGAAACACCATATATTTT. The chain recombines TRBV6-5 with TRBJ1-3, with D unclear. With 6 bases removed from V and 1 base from J, the gap between germline ends came to 16 bases. Germline-derived CDR1 and CDR2 are MNHEY and SVGAGI. The CDR3 totals 16 residues.

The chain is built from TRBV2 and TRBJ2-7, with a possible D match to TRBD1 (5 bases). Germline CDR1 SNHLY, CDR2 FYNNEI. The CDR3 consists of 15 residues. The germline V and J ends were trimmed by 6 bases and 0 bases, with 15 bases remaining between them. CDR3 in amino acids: CASSRDRGTSYEQYF. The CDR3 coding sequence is TGTGCCAGCAGCAGAGACAGAGGAACCTCCTACGAGCAGTACTTC.

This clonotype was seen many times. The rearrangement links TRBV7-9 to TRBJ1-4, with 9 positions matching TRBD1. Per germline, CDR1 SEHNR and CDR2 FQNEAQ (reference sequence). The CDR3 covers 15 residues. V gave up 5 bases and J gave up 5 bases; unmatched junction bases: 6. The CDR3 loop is CASSPPGTGNEKLFF. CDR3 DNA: TGTGCCAGCAGCCCCCCCGGGACAGGGAATGAAAAACTGTTTTTT.

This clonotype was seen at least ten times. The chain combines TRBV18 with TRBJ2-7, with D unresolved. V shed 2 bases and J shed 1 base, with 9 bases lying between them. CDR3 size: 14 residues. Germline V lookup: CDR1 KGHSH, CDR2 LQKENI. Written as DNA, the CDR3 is TGTGCCAGCTCACCAGACCAGGTGTCCTACGAGCAGTACTTC. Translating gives CASSPDQVSYEQYF.

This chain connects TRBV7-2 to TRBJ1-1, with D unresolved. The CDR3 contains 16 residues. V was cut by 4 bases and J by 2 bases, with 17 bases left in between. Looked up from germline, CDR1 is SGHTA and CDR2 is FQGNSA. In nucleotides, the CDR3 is TGTGCCAGCAGCTCGGACGGGGTCTACTCCAACACTGAAGCTTTCTTT. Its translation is CASSSDGVYSNTEAFF.